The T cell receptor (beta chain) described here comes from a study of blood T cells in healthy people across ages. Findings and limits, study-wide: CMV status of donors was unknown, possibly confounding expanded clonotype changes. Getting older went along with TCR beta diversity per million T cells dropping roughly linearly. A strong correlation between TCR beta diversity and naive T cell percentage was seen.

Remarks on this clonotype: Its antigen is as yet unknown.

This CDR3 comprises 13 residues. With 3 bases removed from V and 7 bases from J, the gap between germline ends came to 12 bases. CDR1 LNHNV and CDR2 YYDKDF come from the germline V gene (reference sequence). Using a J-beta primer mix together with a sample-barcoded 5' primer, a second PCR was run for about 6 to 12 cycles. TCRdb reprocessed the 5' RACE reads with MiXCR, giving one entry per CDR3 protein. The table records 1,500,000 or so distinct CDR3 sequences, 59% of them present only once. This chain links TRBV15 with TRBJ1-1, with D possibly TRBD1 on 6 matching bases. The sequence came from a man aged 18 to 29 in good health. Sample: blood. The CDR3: CATSSSQGFEAFF. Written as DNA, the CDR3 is TGTGCCACCAGCAGTTCCCAGGGGTTTGAAGCTTTCTTT.